What follows are 20 T cell receptor beta chains derived from one specimen sequenced in a study of blood T cell repertoires in COVID-19. Repertoires were generated with immunoSEQ multiplex PCR, while TCRdb's copy carries only in-frame clones and drops some. In the table there are under 300,000 clones, 85% to 95% of which are singletons. Material: PBMCs or T cells enriched from blood (not recorded which). Every receptor here comes from a woman in her late teens or twenties who had recovered from COVID-19.

The CDR3 protein is CASSLVGRGQGGANVLTF. The CDR3 DNA is TGTGCCAGCAGCTTAGTCGGCAGGGGGCAAGGAGGGGCCAACGTCCTGACTTTC. The chain recombines TRBV7-9 with TRBJ2-6; 8 bases map to TRBD1. The germline V gene has CDR1 SEHNR and CDR2 FQNEAQ (reference sequence). CDR3 length: 18 residues. Unmatched junction bases numbered 9, after V lost 1 base and J lost 4 bases.

The V gene is TRBV5-5, the J gene TRBJ2-2; D uncertain. The CDR3 is 12 amino acids. In germline, CDR1 is SGHKS, CDR2 YYEKEE (reference sequence). V was cut by 6 bases and J by 0 bases, with 3 bases left in between. The CDR3 nucleotides read TGTGCCAGCACAGCGAACACCGGGGAGCTGTTTTTT. Protein sequence: CASTANTGELFF.

V and J are TRBV5-1 and TRBJ1-1, with a weak D call TRBD1 (5 bases). CDR1 and CDR2 (germline): SGHRS, YFSETQ. The CDR3 spans 15 residues. V was shortened by 4 bases and J by 6 bases, with 19 bases between the two germline ends. The DNA for the CDR3 is TGCGCCAGCAGCCCGCAGGGTTTTGCGGGGGCTGAAGCTTTCTTT. Its protein product is CASSPQGFAGAEAFF.

This chain connects TRBV7-9 to TRBJ2-5; TRBD2 agrees at 9 bases. The V and J ends lost 8 bases and 5 bases, in that order; junction bases with no gene match: 6. Germline lookup yields CDR1 SEHNR and CDR2 FQNEAQ (reference sequence). The CDR3 covers 13 residues. The CDR3 protein is CASGGGVIETQYF. The CDR3, as DNA: TGTGCCAGCGGCGGGGGGGTCATTGAGACCCAGTACTTC. Filled out from reference TRBV7-9 and TRBJ2-5, the complete variable domain reads DTGVSQNPRHKITKRGQNVTFRCDPISEHNRLYWYRQTLGQGPEFLTYFQNEAQLEKSRLLSDRFSAERPKGSFSTLEIQRTEQGDSAMYLCASGGGVIETQYFGPGTRLLVL.

This chain joins TRBV19 and TRBJ2-1; TRBD2 agrees at 9 bases. Per the germline V gene, CDR1 is LNHDA and CDR2 is SQIVND (reference sequence). After removal of 3 bases from V and 8 bases from J, the junction contained 14 bases not matched to a gene. The CDR3 is made up of 17 amino acids. The CDR3 bases are TGTGCCAGTAGTATTCCCCCAGGGCTAGCGGGAAGGTATGAGCAGTTCTTC. This translates into CASSIPPGLAGRYEQFF. Together with reference TRBV19 and TRBJ2-1, the CDR3 gives the full variable domain: DGGITQSPKYLFRKEGQNVTLSCEQNLNHDAMYWYRQDPGQGLRLIYYSQIVNDFQKGDIAEGYSVSREKKESFPLTVTSAQKNPTAFYLCASSIPPGLAGRYEQFFGPGTRLTVL.

The V and J genes are TRBV15 and TRBJ2-7; TRBD1 might be the D (5 bases). The germline V gene has CDR1 LNHNV and CDR2 YYDKDF (reference sequence). The CDR3 extends over 14 amino acids. V gave up 0 bases and J gave up 4 bases, with 10 bases separating them. For the CDR3, the DNA is TGTGCCACCAGCAGAGAGCAGGGTCAATACGAGCAGTACTTC. Amino acid sequence: CATSREQGQYEQYF.

This sequence joins TRBV29-1 and TRBJ2-1; 15 nucleotides agree with TRBD2. Germline CDR1 is SQVTM and CDR2 is ANQGSEA. The length of the CDR3 is 15 residues. With 7 bases clipped from V and 5 bases from J, the junction kept 6 bases outside the gene matches. The CDR3 region has the DNA TGCAGCGCCCGAGGGACTAGCGGGGGGCACAATGAGCAGTTCTTC. Protein: CSARGTSGGHNEQFF.

The chain joins TRBV12-3 or TRBV12-4 to TRBJ2-7, with 9 nucleotides matching TRBD1. With 5 bases clipped from V and 2 bases from J, the junction kept 1 base outside the gene matches. CDR3 length: 13 residues. CDR3 coding DNA: TGTGCCAGCAGTCACAGGGGGCCCTACGAGCAGTACTTC. Protein: CASSHRGPYEQYF.

The rearrangement links TRBV7-3 to TRBJ2-7; possible D gene TRBD2, 7 bases. The germline CDR1 and CDR2 sequences are SGHTA and FQGTGA. With 5 bases removed from V and 1 base from J, the gap between germline ends came to 15 bases. The CDR3 has 15 amino acids. CDR3 DNA: TGTGCCAGCAGCCCCGAGGGGGGGCCGTCCTACGAGCAGTACTTC. Protein: CASSPEGGPSYEQYF.

The chain uses TRBV2 and TRBJ2-3, with D perhaps TRBD1 (5 bases). Germline CDR1 SNHLY, CDR2 FYNNEI. Trimming took off 6 bases at V and 3 bases at J, with 7 bases between the two ends. The CDR3 runs to 12 residues. CDR3 nucleotides: TGTGCCAGCAGGACAGAAACAGATACGCAGTATTTT. Translated, it gives CASRTETDTQYF.

In its sample, this clone was seen once. This chain connects TRBV3-1 (or the pseudogene TRBV3-2) to TRBJ2-3, with 9 bases identical to TRBD1. The CDR3 runs 14 residues. Germline loops: CDR1 LGHDT, CDR2 YNNKEL (reference sequence). J gave up 4 bases and V 7 bases, and 6 bases lay outside the gene matches. CDR3 loop: CASKDRGISDTQYF. CDR3 coding DNA: TGTGCCAGCAAGGACAGGGGAATTTCAGATACGCAGTATTTT.

The chain carries TRBV6-5 and TRBJ1-3; D possibly corresponds to TRBD1 (6 bases). The V gene's germline CDR1 is MNHEY and CDR2 SVGAGI. Trimming shortened V by 5 bases and J by 0 bases, and 8 bases separated the two germline ends. CDR3 size: 14 residues. CDR3 loop: CASSRGGSGNTIYF. The CDR3 coding sequence is TGTGCCAGCAGTCGAGGGGGCTCTGGAAACACCATATATTTT.

The V call is TRBV10-3, the J call TRBJ2-4; 8 bases line up with TRBD1. The CDR3 totals 15 residues. J was trimmed by 6 bases and V by 4 bases; bases with no gene match: 8. Germline V lookup: CDR1 ENHRY, CDR2 SYGVKD. The CDR3 sequence: CAISGPGQGGNIQYF. The DNA for the CDR3 is TGTGCCATCAGTGGACCCGGACAGGGTGGAAACATTCAGTACTTC.

This chain joins TRBV25-1 and TRBJ1-2; no definite D call. CDR3 length: 16 amino acids. Trimming shortened V by 5 bases and J by 4 bases, and 20 bases separated the two germline ends. Germline V gene data show CDR1 as MGHDK and CDR2 as SYGVNS. Written as DNA, the CDR3 is TGTGCCAGCAGTACCGGGTCGGGAGGTCGCACCTATGGCTACACCTTC. Protein: CASSTGSGGRTYGYTF.

V and J are TRBV19 and TRBJ2-1; 7 bases are shared with TRBD2. The V segment lost 1 base and the J segment 4 bases; nucleotides outside the gene matches: 7. The germline gives CDR1 LNHDA, CDR2 SQIVND (reference sequence). CDR3 length: 16 residues. The CDR3 sequence is CASSIGGGWSYNEQFF. CDR3 in DNA: TGTGCCAGTAGTATAGGCGGGGGTTGGAGTTACAATGAGCAGTTCTTC.

This chain uses TRBV6-6 with TRBJ1-2, with 8 bases that match TRBD1. Germline V lookup: CDR1 MNHNY, CDR2 SVGAGI (reference sequence). The CDR3 totals 12 residues. V gave up 8 bases and J gave up 4 bases; unmatched junction bases: 3. The CDR3 DNA follows: TGTGCCAGCCTGACAGGGGTCTATGGCTACACCTTC. This gives the protein CASLTGVYGYTF.

The V and J genes are TRBV4-2 and TRBJ1-2, with D possibly matching TRBD1 (5 bases). This CDR3 has 14 residues. CDR1 and CDR2 from the germline V gene are LGHNA and YNFKEQ. Trimming removed 4 bases at V and 4 bases at J, with 13 bases between. The CDR3: CASSPSGGSYGYTF. CDR3 coding DNA: TGTGCCAGCAGCCCTTCCGGGGGTAGCTATGGCTACACCTTC.

The V call is TRBV7-3, the J call TRBJ2-7; D is perhaps TRBD2 (7 bases). The CDR3 consists of 14 residues. CDR1 is SGHTA, CDR2 FQGTGA, per germline. With 5 bases removed from V and 4 bases from J, the gap between germline ends came to 15 bases. The CDR3 nucleotides read TGTGCCAGCAGCCCAATAGGGGGAGGGTACGAGCAGTACTTC. Its translation: CASSPIGGGYEQYF.

The rearrangement joins TRBV4-2 to TRBJ2-2; TRBD2 aligns across 7 bases. Trimming at V came to 3 bases and at J to 6 bases, leaving 13 bases not matched to a gene. CDR1 LGHNA and CDR2 YNFKEQ come from the germline V gene. The CDR3 is 17 residues long. CDR3 bases: TGTGCCAGCAGCCAGGAGATTGGTGGGGGGAGGGCCGGGGAGCTGTTTTTT. This sequence encodes CASSQEIGGGRAGELFF.

V gene TRBV7-2 combines with J gene TRBJ2-1, with D perhaps TRBD2 (5 bases). V was cut by 5 bases and J by 9 bases, with 11 bases left in between. This CDR3 has 12 amino acids. The germline CDR1 and CDR2 sequences are SGHTA and FQGNSA. CDR3 in DNA: TGTGCCAGCAGCCTGGACTGGGTTGAGCAGTTCTTC. It encodes CASSLDWVEQFF.